A selection of T cell receptor beta chains follows, all from one sample in a study of blood T cell repertoires in COVID-19. The method was immunoSEQ multiplex PCR; TCRdb's version includes in-frame clones alone and lacks a portion of them. This table holds 270,000 or so clones, roughly 84% found once. Sequencing input: peripheral blood. These receptors all stem from a human donor with COVID-19, enrolled during active disease. The donor label of this sample is uncertain. Both conserved end residues are part of each CDR3. A D gene is named only where the DNA matches it firmly. Only some rows state a clone size, as once, few, many or a class for expanded clones.

V,J,D,size,DNA,CDR3
TRBV5-1,TRBJ2-1,TRBD1,few,TGCGCCAGCAGCTCGACAGGGGCGAGCTCCTACAATGAGCAGTTCTTC,CASSSTGASSYNEQFF
TRBV18,TRBJ2-1,TRBD2,NA,TGTGCCAGCTCACTAGCGGGAGGCTCCTACAATGAGCAGTTCTTC,CASSLAGGSYNEQFF
TRBV12-3/TRBV12-4,TRBJ2-1,TRBD1,NA,TGTGCCAGCAAATCTACGACAGGGCGACCAGAGTTCTTC,CASKSTTGRPEFF
TRBV19,TRBJ1-2,TRBD1,NA,TGTGCCAGTAGTCCCGACAGGGCCGCGTCCTATGGCTACACCTTC,CASSPDRAASYGYTF
TRBV7-8,TRBJ2-3,TRBD1,NA,TGTGCCAGCAGCTATGGGACAGGGGAGTACACAGATACGCAGTATTTT,CASSYGTGEYTDTQYF
TRBV27,TRBJ2-1,TRBD2,NA,TGTGCCAGCCGCGGGAGTTCCTACAATGAGCAGTTCTTC,CASRGSSYNEQFF
TRBV5-1,TRBJ2-1,TRBD2,NA,TGCGCCAGCAGCGCGGGAGGGCCGCGGGATGAGCAGTTCTTC,CASSAGGPRDEQFF
TRBV28,TRBJ1-1,NA,NA,TGTGCCAGCACCGGGCAGGGCAGGGAGGCCTTCCAAGCTTTCTTT,CASTGQGREAFQAFF
TRBV3-1/TRBV3-2,TRBJ2-1,TRBD2,once,TGTGCCAGCAGCCAAGTCACTAGCGGGATGACTGCGCAGTTCTTC,CASSQVTSGMTAQFF
TRBV19,TRBJ1-5,NA,NA,TGTGCCAGTAGTCCACCCGCTAACCTTTATCAGCCCCAGCATTTT,CASSPPANLYQPQHF
TRBV3-1/TRBV3-2,TRBJ2-5,TRBD2,once,TGTGCCAGCAGCCAAGATCGAGCGGGAGGGCCACGGAAGACCCAGTACTTC,CASSQDRAGGPRKTQYF
TRBV7-2,TRBJ2-3,TRBD1,NA,TGTGCCAGCAGCTTCGACAGGGGGCCGTCAGATACGCAGTATTTT,CASSFDRGPSDTQYF
TRBV27,TRBJ1-1,NA,NA,TGTGCCACCTCCTCCCGGGGGGGGGTTATGAACACTGAAGCTTTCTTT,CATSSRGGVMNTEAFF
TRBV28,TRBJ2-7,TRBD1,NA,TGTGCCAGCTCCACGTATAGGGGACAGGCCAGCTACGAGCAGTACTTC,CASSTYRGQASYEQYF
TRBV7-6,TRBJ2-7,TRBD2,NA,TGTGCCAGCAGCTTAGGGTCCAGCGGGAGGGTCGGGGAGCAGTACTTC,CASSLGSSGRVGEQYF
TRBV19,TRBJ1-5,NA,NA,TGTGCCAGTAGTATAGGGCCCCAGGGATATCAGCCCCAGCATTTT,CASSIGPQGYQPQHF
TRBV7-2,TRBJ2-5,NA,NA,TGTGCCAGCAGCTTAGATCCCGGGGATGAGGAGACCCAGTACTTC,CASSLDPGDEETQYF
TRBV11-2,TRBJ2-6,NA,NA,TGTGCCAGCAGCCCGATGTCGAGCTCTGGGGCCAACGTCCTGACTTTC,CASSPMSSSGANVLTF
TRBV28,TRBJ1-2,TRBD1,NA,TGTGCCAGCAGTTCGGACAGGGTTTATGGCTACACCTTC,CASSSDRVYGYTF
TRBV28,TRBJ2-7,TRBD2,many,TGTGCCAGCAGTACACTAGCGGGAGGAACCTACGAGCAGTACTTC,CASSTLAGGTYEQYF
TRBV29-1,TRBJ1-2,TRBD1,NA,TGCAGCGTTGCCAGGGGGGCAGACTATGGCTACACCTTC,CSVARGADYGYTF
TRBV7-2,TRBJ2-7,NA,once,TGTGCCAGCAGCCCTGGGCCTACGAGCTCCTACGAGCAGTACTTC,CASSPGPTSSYEQYF
TRBV10-2,TRBJ2-2,TRBD2,NA,TGCGCCAGCAGGGACGGGACTATAGACACCGGGGAGCTGTTTTTT,CASRDGTIDTGELFF
TRBV20-1,TRBJ1-5,NA,NA,TGCAGTGCTAGTAAGGGGGATAGCAATCAGCCCCAGCATTTT,CSASKGDSNQPQHF
TRBV29-1,TRBJ1-4,TRBD1,NA,TGCAGCGTCGAGGGGGCCTCTAATGAAAAACTGTTTTTT,CSVEGASNEKLFF
TRBV12-3/TRBV12-4,TRBJ2-1,NA,few,TGTGCCAGCAGTTTAAGAGCTGAGCAGTTCTTC,CASSLRAEQFF
TRBV7-8,TRBJ2-1,NA,NA,TGTGCCAGCAGCTTAGGGCGACAAAATACTCATGAGCAGTTCTTC,CASSLGRQNTHEQFF
TRBV2,TRBJ2-1,TRBD2,NA,TGTGCCAGCAGTATCTCCGGGAGGGCCAATGAGCAGTTCTTC,CASSISGRANEQFF
TRBV3-1/TRBV3-2,TRBJ2-1,TRBD2,NA,TGTGCCAGCAGCCAAGAAACTGCCGGACTAGCGGGAGCCGGTGAGCAGTTCTTC,CASSQETAGLAGAGEQFF
TRBV6-5,TRBJ1-4,TRBD1,NA,TGTGCCAGCAGCCTACAAGGACAGGTCGAAAAACTGTTTTTT,CASSLQGQVEKLFF
TRBV7-6,TRBJ1-4,TRBD1,NA,TGTGCCAGCAGCTTAAGTCCGTCGGGACAGGGTTCGATTCGGGGTAATGAAAAACTGTTTTTT,CASSLSPSGQGSIRGNEKLFF
TRBV4-1,TRBJ1-6,TRBD1,NA,TGCGCCAGCAGCCTTTGGGACAGGCCCTCGGGGAATTCACCCCTCCACTTT,CASSLWDRPSGNSPLHF
TRBV10-1,TRBJ2-5,TRBD2,NA,TGCGCCAGCAGTGCTGGGACTAGCGGGGACCAAGAGACCCAGTACTTC,CASSAGTSGDQETQYF
TRBV7-2,TRBJ1-5,NA,NA,TGTGCCAGCAGCTTCCAGGGAATCAATCAGCCCCAGCATTTT,CASSFQGINQPQHF
TRBV6-2/TRBV6-3,TRBJ2-7,TRBD1,NA,TGTGCCAGCAGTCGGACAGGGGGATCCTACGAGCAGTACTTC,CASSRTGGSYEQYF
TRBV28,TRBJ2-7,NA,NA,TGTGCCAGCAGTGGGGACACGAGATCCTACGAGCAGTACTTC,CASSGDTRSYEQYF
TRBV18,TRBJ2-3,TRBD2,NA,TGTGCCAGCTCACCACTAGCGGGAGGCACAGATACGCAGTATTTT,CASSPLAGGTDTQYF
TRBV28,TRBJ1-4,NA,NA,TGTGCCAGCAGTTCCACCAGACGGGCAACTAATGAAAAACTGTTTTTT,CASSSTRRATNEKLFF
TRBV3-1/TRBV3-2,TRBJ2-7,NA,NA,TGTGCCAGCAGCCAAGCGCAAGGGGCAGACTACGAGCAGTACTTC,CASSQAQGADYEQYF
TRBV2,TRBJ1-4,TRBD1,NA,TGTGCCAGTATTTTCGGGACAGGGAATGAAAAACTGTTTTTT,CASIFGTGNEKLFF
TRBV5-1,TRBJ2-7,TRBD2,NA,TGCGCCAGCAGCTCCGCGACTAGCGGGAACTCCTACGAGCAGTACTTC,CASSSATSGNSYEQYF
TRBV29-1,TRBJ2-1,NA,few,TGCAGCGTTGAGAGGGCCCTCAATGAGCAGTTCTTC,CSVERALNEQFF
TRBV18,TRBJ2-3,NA,few,TGTGCCAGCTCCCCCTTCCAGGAGGGCACAGATACGCAGTATTTT,CASSPFQEGTDTQYF
TRBV5-1,TRBJ2-2,TRBD2,once,TGCGCCAGCAGCTTGCTTCGGGGGGCGAACACCGGGGAGCTGTTTTTT,CASSLLRGANTGELFF
TRBV30,TRBJ1-5,NA,NA,TGTGCCTGGAGTGATTGGGGCAGGGGAAGCAATCAGCCCCAGCATTTT,CAWSDWGRGSNQPQHF
TRBV7-3,TRBJ2-2,NA,NA,TGTGCCAGCAGCTTAAATGGCCCAGGGAACACCGGGGAGCTGTTTTTT,CASSLNGPGNTGELFF
TRBV11-3,TRBJ2-5,NA,NA,TGTGCCAGCAGCTTAGGGGGCCGGGAGACCCAGTACTTC,CASSLGGRETQYF
TRBV19,TRBJ1-1,NA,NA,TGTGCCAGTGGAACAGGGTGGAACACTGAAGCTTTCTTT,CASGTGWNTEAFF
TRBV2,TRBJ1-1,NA,NA,TGTGCCAGCAGTCGTCGACAGGAGTCCTTCTTT,CASSRRQESFF
TRBV7-9,TRBJ1-4,NA,NA,TGTGCCAGCAGCTTCAGGGGATATGGCGATGAAAAACTGTTTTTT,CASSFRGYGDEKLFF
TRBV11-3,TRBJ1-6,TRBD1,NA,TGTGCCAGCAGCCCCCATTCGCAGGGGGAATCCTATAATTCACCCCTCCACTTT,CASSPHSQGESYNSPLHF
TRBV19,TRBJ1-5,NA,few,TGTGCCAGTAGTATTCAGGCAAATAGCAATCAGCCCCAGCATTTT,CASSIQANSNQPQHF
TRBV7-2,TRBJ1-2,TRBD1,NA,TGTGCCAGCAGCTTGCGGACAGGGTATGGCTACACCTTC,CASSLRTGYGYTF
TRBV3-1/TRBV3-2,TRBJ1-4,NA,few,TGTGCCAGCAGCTCTGTATTCAATGAAAAACTGTTTTTT,CASSSVFNEKLFF
TRBV9,TRBJ2-7,TRBD1,few,TGTGCCAGCAGCCGCCAGGGGGTAGTTGGCGAGCAGTACTTC,CASSRQGVVGEQYF
TRBV27,TRBJ2-7,TRBD2,NA,TGTGCCAGCAGTTTACGATCTCCCGGCGGACTAGCGGGAGGCGACGAGCAGTACTTC,CASSLRSPGGLAGGDEQYF
TRBV5-6,TRBJ1-5,NA,NA,TGTGCCAGCAGCCTTACAGGGCAGCCCCAGCATTTT,CASSLTGQPQHF